The 9 T cell receptor beta chains below all came from one sample that was sequenced in a study of blood T cell repertoires in COVID-19. Profiling relied on immunoSEQ multiplex PCR, and the TCRdb table lists in-frame clones only, not all of them. The sample includes 350,000 or so clones, about 88% seen only once; the top ten take 1%. The sequenced sample was PBMCs or T cells enriched from blood (not recorded which). The receptors stem from a woman in her twenties or thirties who had been exposed to COVID-19.

V and J are TRBV7-9 and TRBJ2-5; 7 bases fit TRBD1. V lost 5 bases, J lost 2 bases, and 5 bases stayed unmatched. CDR1 and CDR2 from the germline V gene are SEHNR and FQNEAQ (reference sequence). This CDR3 region has 14 residues. DNA for the CDR3: TGTGCCAGCAGCCCTCCGGGACAGCAAGAGACCCAGTACTTC. Its translation is CASSPPGQQETQYF. Together with reference TRBV7-9 and TRBJ2-5, the CDR3 gives the full variable domain: DTGVSQNPRHKITKRGQNVTFRCDPISEHNRLYWYRQTLGQGPEFLTYFQNEAQLEKSRLLSDRFSAERPKGSFSTLEIQRTEQGDSAMYLCASSPPGQQETQYFGPGTRLLVL.

The chain has TRBV5-1 and TRBJ2-5, with D tentatively TRBD1 (5 bases). The V end lost 7 bases, the J end lost 0 bases, and 13 bases lay between the germline ends. The germline V gene encodes CDR1 SGHRS and CDR2 YFSETQ. This CDR3 contains 14 residues. The CDR3 is CASGPGHNQETQYF. CDR3 coding DNA: TGCGCCAGCGGTCCAGGACACAACCAAGAGACCCAGTACTTC.

This clone was observed a single time. The chain links TRBV19 to TRBJ2-1; D gene unclear. Germline lookup yields CDR1 LNHDA and CDR2 SQIVND (reference sequence). Trimming took off 3 bases at V and 7 bases at J, with 10 bases between the two ends. This CDR3 spans 13 amino acids. This chain's CDR3 is CASSILETNEQFF. The CDR3 coding sequence is TGTGCCAGTAGTATCCTAGAAACTAATGAGCAGTTCTTC.

This sequence joins TRBV11-2 and TRBJ2-5; D is uncertain. V lost 5 bases and J lost 3, with 13 bases in between. Looked up from germline, CDR1 is SGHAT and CDR2 is FQNNGV. The CDR3 contains 14 residues. CDR3 sequence: CASSPEIAEETQYF. CDR3 DNA: TGTGCCAGCAGCCCTGAAATAGCCGAAGAGACCCAGTACTTC.

The J gene is TRBJ1-1, the V gene TRBV5-1; possible D gene TRBD1, 5 bases. With 0 bases removed from V and 6 bases from J, the gap between germline ends came to 18 bases. This CDR3 contains 16 residues. Germline CDR1 SGHRS, CDR2 YFSETQ. Written as DNA, the CDR3 is TGCGCCAGCAGCTTGGCGGCAGGGCGCGCTGGGGCTGAAGCTTTCTTT. Residues: CASSLAAGRAGAEAFF.

The chain combines TRBV6-2 or TRBV6-3 with TRBJ2-2; perhaps TRBD1 as D (5 bases). Germline V gives CDR1 MNHEY, CDR2 SVGEGT. With 0 bases removed from V and 6 bases from J, the gap between germline ends came to 14 bases. The CDR3 has 16 residues. The CDR3 loop reads CASSYSVFGRAGELFF. The DNA for the CDR3 is TGTGCCAGCAGTTACTCGGTTTTTGGCAGGGCCGGGGAGCTGTTTTTT.

The J gene is TRBJ1-1, the V gene TRBV12-3 or TRBV12-4; D remains unclear. Trimming took off 8 bases at V and 2 bases at J, with 12 bases between the two ends. The CDR3 has 13 amino acids. This chain's CDR3 is CASYWVGNTEAFF. CDR3 DNA sequence: TGTGCCAGCTATTGGGTGGGCAACACTGAAGCTTTCTTT.

The chain links TRBV6-5 to TRBJ1-1; 7 nucleotides agree with TRBD1. CDR1 MNHEY and CDR2 SVGAGI come from the germline V gene. CDR3 length equals 15 residues. J was trimmed by 1 base and V by 6 bases; bases with no gene match: 8. CDR3 DNA: TGTGCCAGCAGCCTAACCGGGACAGCGAACACTGAAGCTTTCTTT. Protein sequence: CASSLTGTANTEAFF.

This sequence joins TRBV28 and TRBJ1-1; 9 bases match TRBD1. CDR1 and CDR2 (germline): MDHEN, SYDVKM. The CDR3 runs 12 residues. As DNA, the CDR3 is TGTGCGGGACAGGGTCGGAGCACTGAAGCTTTCTTT. Its translation: CAGQGRSTEAFF.